Listed here are 10 T cell receptor beta chains from one sample, sequenced in a study of T-cell reconstitution after alpha-beta-depleted transplantation in children. TCRbeta library construction was performed incorporating unique molecular identifiers. TCRdb independently ran MiXCR on the PCR reads; one entry per CDR3 protein. This table holds about 230,000 distinct CDR3 sequences, approximately 9.5% found once. Sequences were derived from PBMCs from the stem cell graft donor, sampled from the stem cell graft. The receptors come from a human donor who donated a stem cell graft to a child with acute lymphoblastic leukemia.

This clonotype was counted a few times. V usage is TRBV20-1 and J usage is TRBJ1-4; 10 nucleotides match TRBD1. This CDR3 is built from 15 residues. Trimming at V came to 5 bases and at J to 8 bases, leaving 11 bases not matched to a gene. CDR1 DFQATT and CDR2 SNEGSKA come from the germline V gene (reference sequence). In DNA form, the CDR3 reads TGCAGTGCTCCCCGTTATGGGGACAGGGGCGAAAAACTGTTTTTT. It is translated as CSAPRYGDRGEKLFF.

This clonotype was seen ten or more times. This sequence joins TRBV20-1 and TRBJ1-5; TRBD1 matches 7 bases. The CDR3 runs to 13 residues. Germline-derived CDR1 and CDR2 are DFQATT and SNEGSKA (reference sequence). V gave up 5 bases and J gave up 4 bases; unmatched junction bases: 5. The CDR3 here is CSAPGQSNQPQHF. The CDR3 DNA reads TGCAGTGCTCCGGGACAGTCGAATCAGCCCCAGCATTTT.

This clonotype was seen at least ten times. The chain carries TRBV14 and TRBJ2-1; D remains unclear. This CDR3 comprises 12 residues. V was shortened by 4 bases and J by 10 bases, with 11 bases between the two germline ends. The germline gives CDR1 SGHDN, CDR2 FVKESK. The CDR3 DNA follows: TGTGCCAGCAGCCGTGGGCGATCAGAGCAGTTCTTC. It is translated as CASSRGRSEQFF.

The chain uses TRBV27 and TRBJ1-1, with D tentatively TRBD1 (6 bases). The CDR3 sequence is 12 residues long. Germline CDR1 and CDR2: MNHEY and SMNVEV (reference sequence). The V end was cut by 6 bases, the J end by 6 bases, with 11 bases between. CDR3 sequence (DNA): TGTGCCAGCAGGGAACAGGGATCTGAAGCTTTCTTT. Its translation is CASREQGSEAFF.

This chain uses TRBV4-3 with TRBJ2-6; 9 bases align to TRBD1. With V trimmed by 1 base and J by 2 bases, 9 bases remained unmatched. The CDR3 sequence is 19 residues long. The germline gives CDR1 LGHNA, CDR2 YSLEER. The chain's CDR3 is CASSQAGQGPGPGANVLTF. The CDR3 coding sequence is TGCGCCAGCAGCCAAGCCGGACAGGGGCCAGGCCCTGGGGCCAACGTCCTGACTTTC.

The table lists this clonotype with many counts. The chain recombines TRBV12-3 or TRBV12-4 with TRBJ2-3; D is possibly TRBD1 (6 bases). V was cut by 6 bases and J by 0 bases, with 10 bases left in between. The CDR3 is 14 residues long. CDR3 in amino acids: CASSGQSSTDTQYF. In nucleotides, the CDR3 is TGTGCCAGCAGCGGACAGTCTAGCACAGATACGCAGTATTTT.

The gene calls are TRBV7-9 and TRBJ1-6, with D possibly being TRBD1 (6 bases). CDR1 is SEHNR and CDR2 is FQNEAQ in the germline V gene (reference sequence). Deletions cut 6 bases from V and 0 bases from J, with 15 bases between. This CDR3 spans 17 amino acids. CDR3 protein: CASRKDRPSSYNSPLHF. The CDR3 DNA is TGTGCCAGCAGAAAGGACAGACCGAGCTCCTATAATTCACCCCTCCACTTT.

The CDR3 DNA is TGTGCCAGCAGCTTAGCAGATTTGCAGGGCACCTTC. It translates to CASSLADLQGTF. The chain couples TRBV7-9 to TRBJ1-2; TRBD1 might be the D (5 bases). The CDR3 contains 12 residues. The germline V gene has CDR1 SEHNR and CDR2 FQNEAQ (reference sequence). Trimming stripped 0 bases from V and 13 bases from J, with 12 bases between.

The table lists this clonotype with a few counts. The chain joins TRBV30 to TRBJ1-1, with D tentatively TRBD1 (5 bases). Trimming took off 0 bases at V and 0 bases at J, with 8 bases between the two ends. CDR1 is GTSNPN, CDR2 SVGIG, per germline (reference sequence). The length of the CDR3 is 14 residues. The CDR3 region has the DNA TGTGCCTGGAGTGTAGGGACGGTGAACACTGAAGCTTTCTTT. This sequence encodes CAWSVGTVNTEAFF.

V and J are TRBV18 and TRBJ2-1; D is ambiguous. Germline assignment: CDR1 KGHSH and CDR2 LQKENI. V lost 3 bases, J lost 6 bases, and 15 bases lay in between. The CDR3 has 15 residues. In nucleotides, the CDR3 is TGTGCCAGCTCACCGACGGGTACGGCCTCCAATGAGCAGTTCTTC. Translation: CASSPTGTASNEQFF.